A single sample gave rise to the 29 T cell receptor beta chains below, sequenced in a study of tumor and adjacent non-tumor tissue in lung cancer. RNA was extracted from bulk tissue without any cell sorting. The normal lung tissue was taken more than 3 cm from the tumor edge. The library came from three nested PCR rounds adapted from ARM-PCR protocols. MiXCR was run by TCRdb on the multiplex PCR reads, yielding one entry per CDR3 protein. The data contain some 66,000 distinct CDR3 sequences, about 63% of them singletons. The sequenced material came from distant non-tumor lung tissue. The source is a man between 65 and 85 years old with non-small cell lung cancer.

A note on this clonotype: Given a much more abundant clone one base away, this may be a read error. The chain links TRBV28 to TRBJ2-7; D call uncertain. Germline V gene sequence: CDR1 MDHEN, CDR2 SYDVKM. The CDR3 has 12 amino acids. The CDR3 sequence: CASGLSSYEQYF. CDR3 DNA: TGTGCCAGCGGTTTGTCAAGCTACGAGCAGTACTTC. The whole variable domain, filled in from reference TRBV28 and TRBJ2-7, reads DVKVTQSSRYLVKRTGEKVFLECVQDMDHENMFWYRQDPGLGLRLIYFSYDVKMKEKGDIPEGYSVSREKKERFSLILESASTNQTSMYLCASGLSSYEQYFGPGTRLTVT.

Ten or more counts support this clonotype. The gene calls are TRBV5-4 and TRBJ1-2; 10 bases fit TRBD1. V was pared by 0 bases and J by 4 bases, with 0 bases of the junction left unmatched. The CDR3 extends over 14 amino acids. Germline-derived CDR1 and CDR2 are SGHNT and YYREEE (reference sequence). In DNA, the CDR3 is TGTGCCAGCAGCTTGGGGACAGGGGGCTATGGCTACACCTTC. This gives the protein CASSLGTGGYGYTF.

Concerning this clonotype itself: A read error is possible here, since a much larger clone lies one base away. The chain uses TRBV29-1 and TRBJ1-2; D gene unclear. There are 15 residues in the CDR3. Looked up from germline, CDR1 is SQVTM and CDR2 is ANQGSEA. The DNA of the CDR3 is TGCAGCGTCTTCGGGCCGGAAGGACCTTATGTGGGCTACATCTTC. It yields the protein CSVFGPEGPYVGYIF. Variable domain in full (rest from reference TRBV29-1 and TRBJ1-2): SAVISQKPSRDICQRGTSLTIQCQVDSQVTMMFWYRQQPGQSLTLIATANQGSEATYESGFVIDKFPISRPNLTFSTLTVSNMSPEDSSIYLCSVFGPEGPYVGYIFGSGTRLTVV.

The chain uses TRBV7-6 and TRBJ1-2; D may be TRBD1 (5 bases). Trimming stripped 1 base from V and 7 bases from J, with 10 bases between. This CDR3 has 13 residues. Germline CDR1 SGHVS, CDR2 FNYEAQ. CDR3 amino acids: CASSLGGRGGYTF. The CDR3 DNA reads TGTGCCAGCAGCTTAGGTGGTAGGGGTGGCTACACCTTC. Together with reference TRBV7-6 and TRBJ1-2, the CDR3 gives the full variable domain: GAGVSQSPRYKVTKRGQDVALRCDPISGHVSLYWYRQALGQGPEFLTYFNYEAQQDKSGLPNDRFSAERPEGSISTLTIQRTEQRDSAMYRCASSLGGRGGYTFGSGTRLTVV.

As regards this clonotype: Mismatch with germline at one junction end may stem from a read error. The chain employs TRBV6-5 and TRBJ2-2, with 7 bases identical to TRBD2. This CDR3 region has 16 residues. In germline, CDR1 is MNHEY, CDR2 SVGAGI. The CDR3 sequence is CSSREGKGPHTGELFF. The CDR3 bases are TGTTCCAGCAGGGAGGGGAAAGGGCCACACACCGGGGAGCTGTTTTTT.

Concerning this clonotype itself: Its ends do not fully match the called genes, so a read error is possible. The chain carries TRBV6-1 and TRBJ2-2, with TRBD1 identical over 7 bases. The CDR3 consists of 16 residues. In germline, CDR1 is MNHNS, CDR2 SASEGT. CDR3 coding DNA: TGTGCCAGCAGTGATCCACAGGGTTCGGACACAGGGGATCTGTTTTTT. Its protein product is CASSDPQGSDTGDLFF.

This clonotype was found a few times. Possible read error: a much larger clone is one base away. This rearrangement joins TRBV6-6 to TRBJ1-5; D uncertain. The closer fit of TRBJ2-3 to the DNA end suggests the J call may be wrong. Germline V CDR1 and CDR2: MNHNY, SVGAGI (reference sequence). The length of the CDR3 is 14 residues. For the CDR3, the DNA is TGTGCCAGCCGGACGGCTGATAGCAATCAGCCCCAGTATTTT. Translating gives CASRTADSNQPQYF.

This clonotype was picked up many times. V usage is TRBV10-3 and J usage is TRBJ1-2; possible D gene TRBD1, 6 bases. The CDR3 runs to 14 residues. Germline lookup yields CDR1 ENHRY and CDR2 SYGVKD. Trimming stripped 0 bases from V and 5 bases from J, with 10 bases between. CDR3 region: CAISESGQPYGYTF. The CDR3 bases are TGTGCCATCAGTGAGTCAGGACAGCCATATGGCTACACCTTC.

To note about this clonotype: A clone one base away is much larger, so this may be a read error. The gene calls are TRBV10-2 and TRBJ1-1, with no clear D. This CDR3 contains 12 residues. Trimming took 4 bases from V and 7 from J, leaving 10 bases between them. CDR1 and CDR2 from the germline V gene are WSHSY and SAAADI. The CDR3 DNA sequence: TGCGCCAGCAGTGTGGGCGGGGTTGAAGCTTTCTTT. This translates into CASSVGGVEAFF.

Comments on this clonotype: The junction shows a germline mismatch at one end, possibly a read error. The rearrangement links TRBV11-2 to TRBJ2-6; possible D gene TRBD2, 6 bases. The CDR3 sequence is 17 residues long. Germline V gene lookup returns CDR1 SGHAT and CDR2 FQNNGV. CDR3 residues: CVSNSRGSSSGANVLTF. CDR3 DNA: TGTGTCAGCAACTCCCGGGGGAGTAGCTCTGGGGCCAACGTCCTGACTTTC. Drawing the rest from reference TRBV11-2 and TRBJ2-6, the complete variable domain is EAGVAQSPRYKIIEKRQSVAFWCNPISGHATLYWYQQILGQGPKLLIQFQNNGVVDDSQLPKDRFSAERLKGVDSTLKIQPAKLEDSAVYLCVSNSRGSSSGANVLTFGAGSRLTVL.

This clonotype has only one observation. This may come from a read error, since a much larger clone is one base off. CDR3 loop: CATLWAWGLNEQFF. As DNA, the CDR3 is TGTGCCACTCTCTGGGCGTGGGGCCTCAATGAGCAGTTCTTC. This chain connects TRBV28 to TRBJ2-1, with a tentative D call TRBD1 (5 bases). V lost 10 bases and J 6 bases, leaving 19 bases between the germline ends. This CDR3 contains 14 residues. Germline CDR1 reads MDHEN; CDR2 reads SYDVKM. The full variable domain, with the rest looked up from reference TRBV28 and TRBJ2-1, is DVKVTQSSRYLVKRTGEKVFLECVQDMDHENMFWYRQDPGLGLRLIYFSYDVKMKEKGDIPEGYSVSREKKERFSLILESASTNQTSMYLCATLWAWGLNEQFFGPGTRLTVL.

V usage is TRBV5-4 and J usage is TRBJ2-1; possible D gene TRBD1, 6 bases. Trimming took 4 bases from V and 13 from J, leaving 24 bases between them. The CDR3 spans 15 residues. CDR1 and CDR2 (germline): SGHNT, YYREEE (reference sequence). The CDR3: CASSAPGYTGHQQFF. Here the CDR3 DNA reads TGTGCCAGCAGCGCACCGGGGTATACGGGACATCAACAGTTCTTC.

Comment on this clonotype: Mismatch with germline at one junction end may stem from a read error. J is TRBJ2-7 and V is TRBV11-2; TRBD1 aligns across 9 bases. Per germline, CDR1 SGHAT and CDR2 FQNNGV. The CDR3 runs 15 residues. The CDR3 here is CASRSGQGKAYERYF. The CDR3, as DNA: TGTGCCAGCCGCTCGGGACAGGGCAAGGCCTACGAGCGGTACTTC. The full variable domain, completed using reference TRBV11-2 and TRBJ2-7, is EAGVAQSPRYKIIEKRQSVAFWCNPISGHATLYWYQQILGQGPKLLIQFQNNGVVDDSQLPKDRFSAERLKGVDSTLKIQPAKLEDSAVYLCASRSGQGKAYERYFGPGTRLTVT.

As concerns this clonotype: A read error may explain this, as a much larger clone is one base away. The V call is TRBV20-1, the J call TRBJ2-3, with D possibly TRBD2 on 6 matching bases. Trimming removed 5 bases from V and 9 bases from J, with 15 bases in between. CDR3 length: 12 residues. Germline V gene sequence: CDR1 DFQATT, CDR2 SNEGSKA (reference sequence). The CDR3 bases are TGCAGTGCTTTCATCATGGCGGGGACGCAGTATTTT. It translates to CSAFIMAGTQYF.

As for this clonotype: The junction shows a germline mismatch at one end, possibly a read error. The chain links TRBV7-3 to TRBJ2-3, with 7 bases aligning to TRBD1. This CDR3 comprises 17 residues. In germline, CDR1 is SGHTA, CDR2 FQGTGA. This CDR3 is CASSFINPTGSTDTQYF. CDR3 in DNA: TGTGCCAGCAGCTTCATAAACCCGACAGGGAGCACAGATACGCAATATTTT.

As to this clonotype: Possible read error: a much larger clone is one base away. The genes are TRBV6-1 and TRBJ1-6, with 9 positions matching TRBD1. Looked up from germline, CDR1 is MNHNS and CDR2 is SASEGT. The junction had 9 bases not matched to a gene; V was cut back by 6 bases and J by 9 bases. The length of the CDR3 is 15 residues. CDR3 nucleotides: TGTGCCAGCAGATTGAGCGTGACAGGGGGTTCACCCCTCCACTTT. Encoded protein: CASRLSVTGGSPLHF.

This clonotype was counted ten times or more. The chain joins TRBV25-1 to TRBJ2-7; D is ambiguous. Germline V lookup: CDR1 MGHDK, CDR2 SYGVNS. The CDR3 has 11 amino acids. V dropped 0 bases and J dropped 5 bases, with 2 bases sitting between them. CDR3: CASSEYNEQYF. The CDR3 DNA is TGTGCCAGCAGTGAATATAACGAGCAGTACTTC.

This chain joins TRBV10-3 and TRBJ1-6; D is perhaps TRBD1 (5 bases). V lost 4 bases, J lost 7 bases, and 14 bases lay in between. In germline, CDR1 is ENHRY, CDR2 SYGVKD. There are 15 residues in the CDR3. The CDR3 DNA is TGTGCCATCAGTGTGGGACCCGCCGCAAATTCACCCCTCCACTTT. This translates into CAISVGPAANSPLHF.

Turning to this clonotype: An end of the junction differs from the germline gene, which may be a read error. The chain links TRBV20-1 to TRBJ2-3, with a tentative D call TRBD2 (5 bases). Germline assignment: CDR1 DFQATT and CDR2 SNEGSKA (reference sequence). The CDR3 totals 14 residues. The DNA for the CDR3 is TGCAGTGCTAGAGGGACTTGGGCGTCAGATATGCAGTATTTT. Its translation: CSARGTWASDMQYF.

Note on this clonotype: A single base separates this from a much larger clone, so it may be a read error. This chain uses TRBV30 with TRBJ2-1; D gene unclear. The CDR3 totals 15 residues. Trimming left V 6 bases short and J 0 bases short, with 15 bases between. Germline V gives CDR1 GTSNPN, CDR2 SVGIG (reference sequence). In DNA form, the CDR3 reads TGTGCCTGCCTCGGCGGCCTAAGCTCCTACAATGAGCAGTTCTTC. Residues: CACLGGLSSYNEQFF.

This clonotype occurred once. This likely comes from a read error, as the CDR3 has no conserved phenylalanine or tryptophan at its end. No DNA is shown, since the ends of the CDR3 on it are uncertain; the CDR3 is the one TCRdb lists. This sequence joins TRBV11-2 and TRBJ2-7; the table's D call of TRBD1 was not tested on the DNA. Germline V gene data show CDR1 as SGHAT and CDR2 as FQNNGV. The CDR3 length is 15 residues, termini included. The CDR3 loop is CANSSGGTGSYEKYY.

A word on this clonotype: Given the absence of the conserved phenylalanine or tryptophan at the CDR3 end, a read error is likely. This sequence joins TRBV6-5 and TRBJ2-1; 7 positions match TRBD2. From germline, CDR1 is MNHEY and CDR2 SVGAGI. The CDR3 spans 17 residues. CDR3 DNA: TGTGTCAGCAGACGACTAGCCGGAGGACGATCGGACAATGAGCAGTTCTTA. It specifies CVSRRLAGGRSDNEQFL.

Notes on this clonotype: The conserved final phenylalanine or tryptophan is absent from the CDR3, which likely points to a read error. The DNA is omitted, as the CDR3 cannot be located on it reliably, and the CDR3 follows TCRdb's listing. The CDR3 region is CASSPLAGNTGEPFS. The V gene is TRBV11-2, the J gene TRBJ2-2; TRBD1 was called by the table and not checked on the DNA. The CDR3 length is 15 residues, termini included. CDR1 is SGHAT, CDR2 FQNNGV, per germline.

The chain couples TRBV6-5 to TRBJ1-6, with D hard to call. Germline CDR1 reads MNHEY; CDR2 reads SVGAGI. CDR3 length: 18 amino acids. The DNA for the CDR3 is TGTGTCAGTAGTTACCCTGACTTAAATAGCTCCTATAATTCACCCCTCCACTTT. Protein product: CVSSYPDLNSSYNSPLHF.

For this clonotype: One junction end does not reproduce the germline sequence, and a read error may be involved. The genes are TRBV7-9 and TRBJ2-3, with 8 bases lining up with TRBD1. This CDR3 comprises 17 residues. Germline CDR1 reads SEHNR; CDR2 reads FQNEAQ (reference sequence). The CDR3 DNA sequence: TGTGCCAGCAGCAGCCCAGGGCAGGGGGCACCCACAGATACGCAGTACTTT. Residues: CASSSPGQGAPTDTQYF.

Details on this clonotype: Sequence at one end of the junction differs from germline and may be a read error. The J gene is TRBJ2-5, the V gene TRBV6-5, with TRBD2 as a possible D gene (6 bases). CDR1 and CDR2 (germline): MNHEY, SVGAGI. The CDR3 runs to 14 residues. Written as DNA, the CDR3 is TGTGCCAACAGTCCTTCCCCCTCGGGGGAGACCCAATACTTC. The encoded protein is CANSPSPSGETQYF.

This clonotype has a count of ten or more. This rearrangement joins TRBV12-3 or TRBV12-4 to TRBJ1-2, with D possibly being TRBD1 (6 bases). The CDR3 covers 15 residues. The V end lost 3 bases, the J end lost 4 bases, and 15 bases lay between the germline ends. CDR3 nucleotides: TGTGCCAGCAGTTTCAATGGGGGCGCGAGCTATGGCTACACCTTC. This gives the protein CASSFNGGASYGYTF.

The V gene is TRBV5-5, the J gene TRBJ2-7; D is unresolved. V lost 0 bases and J 6 bases, leaving 10 bases between the germline ends. Germline V gene sequence: CDR1 SGHKS, CDR2 YYEKEE (reference sequence). The CDR3 runs 13 residues. The DNA of the CDR3 is TGTGCCAGCAGCTTGGGGCCCGACGGCGAGCAGTACTTC. Translating gives CASSLGPDGEQYF.

For this clonotype: Just one base apart from a much larger clone, this may be a read error. The chain links TRBV28 to TRBJ2-3; D perhaps matches TRBD2 (6 bases). Trimming stripped 3 bases from V and 5 bases from J, with 15 bases between. The CDR3 length is 15 residues. Germline values: CDR1 MDHEN, CDR2 SYDVKM. DNA for the CDR3: TGTGCCAGCAGTTTTGGGGCGGGGTACATAGATACGCAGTATTTT. It is translated as CASSFGAGYIDTQYF.